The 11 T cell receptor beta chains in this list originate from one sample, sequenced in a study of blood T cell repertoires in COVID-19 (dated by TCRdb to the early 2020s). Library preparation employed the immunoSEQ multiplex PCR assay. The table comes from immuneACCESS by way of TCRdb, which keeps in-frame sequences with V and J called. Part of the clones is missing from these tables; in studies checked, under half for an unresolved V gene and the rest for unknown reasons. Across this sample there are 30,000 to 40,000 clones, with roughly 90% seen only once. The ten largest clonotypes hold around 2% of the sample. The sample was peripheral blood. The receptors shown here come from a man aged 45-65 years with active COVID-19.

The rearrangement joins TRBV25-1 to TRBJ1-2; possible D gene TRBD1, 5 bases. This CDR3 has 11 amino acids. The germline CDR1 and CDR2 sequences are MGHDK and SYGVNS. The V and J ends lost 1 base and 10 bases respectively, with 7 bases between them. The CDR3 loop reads CASSESGDYTF. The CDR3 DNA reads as TGTGCCAGCAGTGAATCGGGGGACTACACCTTC.

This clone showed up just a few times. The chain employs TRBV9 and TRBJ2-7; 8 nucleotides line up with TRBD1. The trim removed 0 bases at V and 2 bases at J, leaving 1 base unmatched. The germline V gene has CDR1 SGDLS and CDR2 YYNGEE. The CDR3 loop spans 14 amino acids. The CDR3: CASSVGTGTYEQYF. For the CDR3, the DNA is TGTGCCAGCAGCGTAGGGACAGGGACCTACGAGCAGTACTTC.

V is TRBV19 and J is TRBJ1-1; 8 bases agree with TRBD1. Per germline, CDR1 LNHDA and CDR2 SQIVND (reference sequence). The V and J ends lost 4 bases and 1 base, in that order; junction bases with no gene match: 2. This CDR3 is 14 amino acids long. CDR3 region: CASSTQGENTEAFF. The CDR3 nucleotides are TGTGCCAGTAGTACACAGGGGGAGAACACTGAAGCTTTCTTT.

The CDR3, as DNA: TGTGCCAGCAGTTTACCTCCGAACACCGGGGAGCTGTTTTTT. Translating it yields CASSLPPNTGELFF. The rearrangement joins TRBV27 to TRBJ2-2; D gene unclear. Germline V lookup: CDR1 MNHEY, CDR2 SMNVEV (reference sequence). The CDR3 totals 14 residues. The V end was cut by 2 bases, the J end by 0 bases, with 4 bases between.

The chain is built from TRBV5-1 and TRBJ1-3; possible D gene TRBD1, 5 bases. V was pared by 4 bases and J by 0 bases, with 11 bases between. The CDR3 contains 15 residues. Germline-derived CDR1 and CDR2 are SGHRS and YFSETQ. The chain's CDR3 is CASSLQGYSGNTIYF. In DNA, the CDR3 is TGCGCCAGCAGCCTTCAGGGATACTCTGGAAACACCATATATTTT.

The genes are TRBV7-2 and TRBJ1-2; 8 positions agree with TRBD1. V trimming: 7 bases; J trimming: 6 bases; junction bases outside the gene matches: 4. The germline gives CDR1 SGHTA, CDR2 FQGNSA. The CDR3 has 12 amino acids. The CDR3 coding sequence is TGTGCCAGCACCTCGACAGGGGATGGCTACACCTTC. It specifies CASTSTGDGYTF.

The CDR3 sequence: CASSGEWGVSYEQYF. CDR3 DNA: TGTGCCAGCAGCGGGGAATGGGGGGTCTCCTACGAGCAGTACTTC. The chain joins TRBV5-4 to TRBJ2-7; D is possibly TRBD2 (6 bases). Germline V gene lookup returns CDR1 SGHNT and CDR2 YYREEE (reference sequence). V lost 4 bases to trimming and J lost 0 bases, with 14 bases between them. The CDR3 has 15 residues. The full variable domain, completed using reference TRBV5-4 and TRBJ2-7, is ETGVTQSPTHLIKTRGQQVTLRCSSQSGHNTVSWYQQALGQGPQFIFQYYREEENGRGNFPPRFSGLQFPNYSSELNVNALELDDSALYLCASSGEWGVSYEQYFGPGTRLTVT.

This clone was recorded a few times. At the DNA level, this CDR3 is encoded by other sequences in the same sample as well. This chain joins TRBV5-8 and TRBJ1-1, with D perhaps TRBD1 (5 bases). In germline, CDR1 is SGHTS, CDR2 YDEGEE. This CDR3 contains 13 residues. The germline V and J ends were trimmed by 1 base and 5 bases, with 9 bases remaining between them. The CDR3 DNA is TGTGCCAGCAGCTTGATCGGGGGAACTGAAGCTTTCTTT. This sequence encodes CASSLIGGTEAFF.

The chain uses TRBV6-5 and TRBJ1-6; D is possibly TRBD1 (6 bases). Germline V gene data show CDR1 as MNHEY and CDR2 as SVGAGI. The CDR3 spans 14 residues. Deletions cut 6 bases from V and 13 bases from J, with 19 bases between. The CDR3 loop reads CASSQDSARWPLHF. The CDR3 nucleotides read TGTGCCAGCAGCCAGGACAGCGCCCGATGGCCCCTCCACTTT.

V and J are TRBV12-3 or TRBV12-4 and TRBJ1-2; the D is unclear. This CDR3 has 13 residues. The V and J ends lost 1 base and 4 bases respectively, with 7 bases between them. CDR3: CASSLGAFYGYTF. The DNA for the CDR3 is TGTGCCAGCAGTTTAGGGGCCTTCTATGGCTACACCTTC.

The CDR3 is CASTRGGYYEQFF. Here the CDR3 DNA reads TGTGCCAGCACCCGGGGGGGATATTATGAGCAGTTCTTC. The chain couples TRBV5-8 to TRBJ2-1, with 8 bases identical to TRBD2. CDR1 SGHTS and CDR2 YDEGEE come from the germline V gene. Germline trimming cut 6 bases from V and 8 bases from J; bases unmatched to any gene: 7. This CDR3 spans 13 amino acids.